Reported below is one T cell receptor beta chain. Its matching antigen is unknown. Germline assignment: CDR1 MNHNY and CDR2 SVGAGI (reference sequence). This CDR3 has 13 residues. Trimming stripped 3 bases from V and 6 bases from J, with 8 bases between. Time point described: blood 4 weeks post-SBRT, at nephrectomy. The treatment denotes: 15 Gy SBRT to primary tumor, nephrectomy 4 weeks later. The tumor was a clear cell renal cell carcinoma. This sample is drawn from a study of radiation and T cells in renal cell carcinoma. Study-wide findings and caveats: Top tumor clonotypes rose in blood 2 weeks post-radiation, then contracted. Without pretreatment biopsies, baseline tumor clonotype presence was undetermined.

Sequencing was performed with immunoSEQ multiplex PCR; in TCRdb, only in-frame clones are kept and a portion is missing. The table records around 140,000 clones, about 88% of them present only once. The sequence came from a woman between 45 and 60 years old with renal cell carcinoma. The input for sequencing was blood, taken from a patient whose treatment included radiotherapy and nephrectomy. The chain joins TRBV6-6 to TRBJ2-2; D remains ambiguous. DNA for the CDR3: TGTGCCAGCAGTTATATCGACCCCGGGGAGCTGTTTTTT. Its protein product is CASSYIDPGELFF.